This T cell receptor (delta chain) was identified in a study of gamma-delta chains in newborns, infants, children. Study information: Microbial exposure reportedly drives polyclonal innate γδ T cell expansion after birth.

TCRdb re-identified clones in the reads via CATT. The table lists more than 3,000 delta-chain clones, about 4.3% of them singletons. V was trimmed by 0 bases and J by 0 bases, leaving 12 bases between them. CDR1 NSMFDY and CDR2 ISSIKDK come from the germline V gene. The CDR3 runs 15 residues. The clonotype was recovered from a child who was a newborn, infant or young child, either healthy, febrile or measles-vaccinated (not recorded which). The sequenced sample consisted of blood. The rearrangement uses TRAV29/DV5 and TRDJ1; no definite D call. The CDR3 spells CAASAFRRYTDKLIF. The DNA for the CDR3 is TGTGCAGCAAGCGCGTTTCGCCGATACACCGATAAACTCATCTTT.